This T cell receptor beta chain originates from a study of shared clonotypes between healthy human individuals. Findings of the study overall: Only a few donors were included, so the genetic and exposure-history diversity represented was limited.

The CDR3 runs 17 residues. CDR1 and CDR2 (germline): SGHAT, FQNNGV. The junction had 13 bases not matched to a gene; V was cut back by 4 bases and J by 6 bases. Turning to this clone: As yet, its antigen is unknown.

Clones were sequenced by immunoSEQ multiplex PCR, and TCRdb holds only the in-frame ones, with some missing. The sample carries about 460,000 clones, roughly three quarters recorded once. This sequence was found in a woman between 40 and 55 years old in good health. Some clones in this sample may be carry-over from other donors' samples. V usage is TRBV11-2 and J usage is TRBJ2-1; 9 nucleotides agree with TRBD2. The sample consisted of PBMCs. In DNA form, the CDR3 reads TGTGCCAGCAGCTCCCCGTTTAGCGGGAGCGACAGCAATGAGCAGTTCTTC. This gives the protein CASSSPFSGSDSNEQFF. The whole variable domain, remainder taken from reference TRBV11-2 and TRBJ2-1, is EAGVAQSPRYKIIEKRQSVAFWCNPISGHATLYWYQQILGQGPKLLIQFQNNGVVDDSQLPKDRFSAERLKGVDSTLKIQPAKLEDSAVYLCASSSPFSGSDSNEQFFGPGTRLTVL.